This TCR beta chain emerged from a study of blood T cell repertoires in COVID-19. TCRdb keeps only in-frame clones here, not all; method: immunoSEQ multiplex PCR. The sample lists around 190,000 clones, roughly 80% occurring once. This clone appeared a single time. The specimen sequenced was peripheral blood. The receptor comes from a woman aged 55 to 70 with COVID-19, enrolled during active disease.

CDR3 DNA: TGTGCCAGCAGCGACCGAGTAGCGAGGGATACGCAGTATTTT. It translates to CASSDRVARDTQYF. The chain carries TRBV27 and TRBJ2-3; maybe TRBD2 (5 bases). The CDR3 sequence is 14 residues long. V lost 6 bases, J lost 6 bases, and 16 bases lay in between. CDR1 is MNHEY and CDR2 is SMNVEV in the germline V gene (reference sequence).